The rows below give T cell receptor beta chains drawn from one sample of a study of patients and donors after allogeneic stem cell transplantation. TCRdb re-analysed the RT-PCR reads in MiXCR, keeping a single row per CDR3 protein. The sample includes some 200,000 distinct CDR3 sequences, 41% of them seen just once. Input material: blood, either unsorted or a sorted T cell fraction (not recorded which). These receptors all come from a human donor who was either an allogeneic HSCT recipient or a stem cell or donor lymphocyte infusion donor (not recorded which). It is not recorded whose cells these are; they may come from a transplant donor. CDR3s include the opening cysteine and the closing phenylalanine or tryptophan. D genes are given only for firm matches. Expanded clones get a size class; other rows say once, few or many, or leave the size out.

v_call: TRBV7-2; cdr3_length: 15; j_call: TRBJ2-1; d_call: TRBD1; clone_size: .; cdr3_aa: CASSLGTGSYNEQFF; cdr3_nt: TGTGCCAGCAGCTTAGGGACAGGGTCTTACAATGAGCAGTTCTTC
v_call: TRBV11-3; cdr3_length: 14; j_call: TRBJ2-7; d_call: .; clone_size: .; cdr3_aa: CASSLEGMSYEQYF; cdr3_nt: TGTGCCAGCAGCTTAGAGGGGATGTCCTACGAGCAGTACTTC
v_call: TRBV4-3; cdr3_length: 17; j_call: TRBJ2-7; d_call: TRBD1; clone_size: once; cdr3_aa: CASSRGIQTGVSYEQYF; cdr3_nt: TGCGCCAGCAGCCGAGGAATTCAGACAGGGGTCTCCTACGAGCAGTACTTC
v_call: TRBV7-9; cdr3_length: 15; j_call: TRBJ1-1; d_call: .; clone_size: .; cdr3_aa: CASSASFMTRPEAFF; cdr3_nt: TGTGCCAGCAGCGCAAGTTTCATGACACGACCTGAAGCTTTCTTT
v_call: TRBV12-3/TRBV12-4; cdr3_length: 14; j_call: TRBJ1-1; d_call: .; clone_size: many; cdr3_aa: CASSPGPGNTEAFF; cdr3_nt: TGTGCCAGCAGTCCGGGGCCAGGGAACACTGAAGCTTTCTTT
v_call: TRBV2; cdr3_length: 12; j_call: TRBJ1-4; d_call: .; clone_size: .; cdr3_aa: CASSERPEKLFF; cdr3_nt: TGTGCCAGCAGTGAAAGGCCGGAAAAACTGTTTTTT
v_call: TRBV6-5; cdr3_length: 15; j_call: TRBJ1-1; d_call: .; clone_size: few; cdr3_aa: CASSYRGVRNTEAFF; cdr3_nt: TGTGCCAGCAGTTACAGGGGAGTAAGGAACACTGAAGCTTTCTTT
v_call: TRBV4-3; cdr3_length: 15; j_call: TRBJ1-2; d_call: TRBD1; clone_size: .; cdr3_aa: CASSQDEGAYYGYTF; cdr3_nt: TGCGCCAGCAGCCAAGACGAGGGGGCGTACTATGGCTACACCTTC
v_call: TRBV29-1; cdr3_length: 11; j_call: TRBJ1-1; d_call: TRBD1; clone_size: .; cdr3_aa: CSATDRGEAFF; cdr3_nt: TGCAGCGCCACGGACAGGGGTGAAGCTTTCTTT
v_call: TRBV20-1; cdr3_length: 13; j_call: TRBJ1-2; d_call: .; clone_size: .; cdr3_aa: CSATPQPHYGYTF; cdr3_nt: TGCAGTGCTACCCCGCAGCCGCACTATGGCTACACCTTC
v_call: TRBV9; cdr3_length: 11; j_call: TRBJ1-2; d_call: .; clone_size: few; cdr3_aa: CASSVGYGYTF; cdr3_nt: TGTGCCAGCAGCGTGGGCTATGGCTACACCTTC
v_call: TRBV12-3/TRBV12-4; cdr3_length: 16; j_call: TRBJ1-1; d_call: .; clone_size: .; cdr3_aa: CASSPLEGGQNTEAFF; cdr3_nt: TGTGCCAGCAGCCCCCTAGAGGGGGGACAGAACACTGAAGCTTTCTTT
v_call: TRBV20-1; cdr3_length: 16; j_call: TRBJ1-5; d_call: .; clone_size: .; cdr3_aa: CSAILPGHLSNQPQHF; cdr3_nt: TGCAGTGCTATTCTCCCGGGACACCTTAGCAATCAGCCCCAGCATTTT
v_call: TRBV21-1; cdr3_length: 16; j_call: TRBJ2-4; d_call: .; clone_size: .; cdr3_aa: CASSQEVHSAKNIQYF; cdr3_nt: TGTGCCAGCAGCCAGGAGGTCCACTCAGCCAAAAACATTCAGTACTTC
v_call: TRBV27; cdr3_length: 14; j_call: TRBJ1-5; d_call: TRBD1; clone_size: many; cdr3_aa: CASSLTGSNQPQHF; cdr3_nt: TGTGCCAGCAGTTTGACAGGGAGCAATCAGCCCCAGCATTTT
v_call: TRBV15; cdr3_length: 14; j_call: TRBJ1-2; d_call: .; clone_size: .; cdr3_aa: CATSRTGTADGYTF; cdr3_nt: TGTGCCACCAGTCGAACGGGAACGGCAGATGGCTACACCTTC
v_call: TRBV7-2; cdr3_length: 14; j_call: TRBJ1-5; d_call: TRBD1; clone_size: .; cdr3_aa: CASRPGQSNQPQHF; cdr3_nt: TGTGCCAGCAGGCCGGGACAGTCAAATCAGCCCCAGCATTTT
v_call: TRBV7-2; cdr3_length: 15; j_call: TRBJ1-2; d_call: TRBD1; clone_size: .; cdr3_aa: CASSPSSTGGQGYTF; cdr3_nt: TGTGCCAGCAGCCCTAGCAGTACAGGGGGTCAAGGCTACACCTTC
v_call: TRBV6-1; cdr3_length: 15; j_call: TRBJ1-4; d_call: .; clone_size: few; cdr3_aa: CASSEAGGIVEKLFF; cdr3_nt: TGTGCCAGCAGTGAAGCCGGAGGCATTGTTGAAAAACTGTTTTTT
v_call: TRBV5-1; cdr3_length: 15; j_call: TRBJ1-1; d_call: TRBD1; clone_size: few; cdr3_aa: CASSLGGWTGFEAFF; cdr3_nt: TGCGCCAGCAGCTTGGGGGGATGGACAGGATTTGAAGCTTTCTTT
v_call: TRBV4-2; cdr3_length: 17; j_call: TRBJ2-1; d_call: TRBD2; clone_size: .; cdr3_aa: CASSRTRLAGAYNEQFF; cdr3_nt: TGTGCCAGCAGCCGCACTAGACTAGCGGGAGCCTACAATGAGCAGTTCTTC
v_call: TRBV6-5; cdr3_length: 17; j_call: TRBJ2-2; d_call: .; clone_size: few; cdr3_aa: CASSYSEPPANTGELFF; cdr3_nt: TGTGCCAGCAGTTACTCGGAGCCCCCCGCGAACACCGGGGAGCTGTTTTTT
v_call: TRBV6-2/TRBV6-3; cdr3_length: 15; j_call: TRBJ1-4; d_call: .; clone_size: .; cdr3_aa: CASSYSGLGREKLFF; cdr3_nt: TGTGCCAGCAGTTACTCGGGCCTCGGGAGAGAAAAACTGTTTTTT
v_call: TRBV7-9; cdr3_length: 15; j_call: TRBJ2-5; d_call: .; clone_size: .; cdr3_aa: CASSLSVGQEETQYF; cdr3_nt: TGTGCCAGCAGCTTATCGGTGGGCCAGGAAGAGACCCAGTACTTC
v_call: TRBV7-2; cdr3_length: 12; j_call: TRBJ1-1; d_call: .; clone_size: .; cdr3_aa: CASSRRTARAFF; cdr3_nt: TGTGCCAGCAGCCGGCGCACGGCCAGGGCTTTCTTT
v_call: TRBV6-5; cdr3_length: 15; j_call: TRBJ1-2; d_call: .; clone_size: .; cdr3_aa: CASSYLGAANYGYTF; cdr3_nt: TGTGCCAGCAGTTACCTGGGGGCAGCTAACTATGGCTACACCTTC
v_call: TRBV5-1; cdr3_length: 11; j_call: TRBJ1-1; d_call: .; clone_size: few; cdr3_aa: CASLDGTEAFF; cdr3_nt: TGCGCCAGCCTCGATGGAACTGAAGCTTTCTTT
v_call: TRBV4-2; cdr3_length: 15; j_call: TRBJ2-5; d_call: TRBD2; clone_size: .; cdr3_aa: CASSQEGLAGETQYF; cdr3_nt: TGTGCCAGCAGCCAAGAGGGACTAGCGGGAGAGACCCAGTACTTC
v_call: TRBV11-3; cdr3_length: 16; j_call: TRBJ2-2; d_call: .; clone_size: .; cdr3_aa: CASSLALSGNTGELFF; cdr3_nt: TGTGCCAGCAGCTTAGCCCTTAGCGGGAACACCGGGGAGCTGTTTTTT
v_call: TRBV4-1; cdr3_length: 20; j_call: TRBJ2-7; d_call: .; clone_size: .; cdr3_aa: CASSQVRVRDNSFLYYEQYF; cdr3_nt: TGCGCCAGCAGCCAAGTCCGTGTAAGGGATAACAGCTTCTTATACTACGAGCAGTACTTC
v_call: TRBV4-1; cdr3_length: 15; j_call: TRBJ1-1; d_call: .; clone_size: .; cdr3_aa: CASSQDERRNTEAFF; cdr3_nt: TGCGCCAGCAGCCAAGATGAGCGTCGGAACACTGAAGCTTTCTTT
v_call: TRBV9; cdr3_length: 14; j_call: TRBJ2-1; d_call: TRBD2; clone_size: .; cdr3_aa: CASRPSGRDDEQFF; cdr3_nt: TGTGCCAGCAGACCGAGTGGGAGGGACGATGAGCAGTTCTTC
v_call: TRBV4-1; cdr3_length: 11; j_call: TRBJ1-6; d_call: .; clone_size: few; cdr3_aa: CASSQDGALHF; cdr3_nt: TGCGCCAGCAGCCAAGATGGGGCCCTCCACTTT